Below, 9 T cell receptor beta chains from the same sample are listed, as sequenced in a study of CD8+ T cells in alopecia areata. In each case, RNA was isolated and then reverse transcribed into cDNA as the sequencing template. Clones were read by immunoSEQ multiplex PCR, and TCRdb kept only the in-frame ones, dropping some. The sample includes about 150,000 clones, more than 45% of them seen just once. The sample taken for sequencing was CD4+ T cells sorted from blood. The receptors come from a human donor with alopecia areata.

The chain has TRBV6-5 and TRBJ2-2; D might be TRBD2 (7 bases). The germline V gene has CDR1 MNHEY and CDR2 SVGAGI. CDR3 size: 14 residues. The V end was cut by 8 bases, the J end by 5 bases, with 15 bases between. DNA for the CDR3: TGTGCCAGCGGTTCGGGGGGCGAAACCGGGGAGCTGTTTTTT. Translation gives CASGSGGETGELFF.

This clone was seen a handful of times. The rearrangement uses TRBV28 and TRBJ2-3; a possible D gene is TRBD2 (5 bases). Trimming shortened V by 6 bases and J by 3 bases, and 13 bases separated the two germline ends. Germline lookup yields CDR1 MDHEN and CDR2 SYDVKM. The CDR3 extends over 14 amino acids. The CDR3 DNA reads TGTGCCAGCAGAACGGGTGGGAGAACAGATACGCAGTATTTT. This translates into CASRTGGRTDTQYF.

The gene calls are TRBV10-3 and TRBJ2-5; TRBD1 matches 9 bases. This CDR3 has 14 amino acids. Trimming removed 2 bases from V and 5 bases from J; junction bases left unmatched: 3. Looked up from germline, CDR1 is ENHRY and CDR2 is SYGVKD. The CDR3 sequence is CAISETGGDETQYF. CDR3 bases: TGTGCCATCAGTGAGACAGGGGGCGATGAGACCCAGTACTTC.

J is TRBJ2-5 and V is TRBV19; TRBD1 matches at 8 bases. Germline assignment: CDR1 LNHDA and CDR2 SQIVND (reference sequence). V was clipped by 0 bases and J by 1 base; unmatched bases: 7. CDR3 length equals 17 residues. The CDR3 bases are TGTGCCAGTAGTATAGAAAGGGGACAGGCGCTCCAAGAGACCCAGTACTTC. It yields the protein CASSIERGQALQETQYF.

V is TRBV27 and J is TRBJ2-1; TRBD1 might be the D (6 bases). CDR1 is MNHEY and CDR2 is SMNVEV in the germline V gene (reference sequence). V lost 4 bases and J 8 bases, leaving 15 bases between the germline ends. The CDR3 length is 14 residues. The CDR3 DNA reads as TGTGCCAGCAGTTACAGGGCCCCTCGAGATGAGCAGTTCTTC. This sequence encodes CASSYRAPRDEQFF.

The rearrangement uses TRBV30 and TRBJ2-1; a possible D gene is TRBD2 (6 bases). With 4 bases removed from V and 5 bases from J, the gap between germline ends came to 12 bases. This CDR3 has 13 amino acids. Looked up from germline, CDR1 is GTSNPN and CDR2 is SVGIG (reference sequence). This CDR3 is CAWIGTRNNEQFF. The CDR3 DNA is TGTGCCTGGATAGGGACTCGAAACAATGAGCAGTTCTTC.

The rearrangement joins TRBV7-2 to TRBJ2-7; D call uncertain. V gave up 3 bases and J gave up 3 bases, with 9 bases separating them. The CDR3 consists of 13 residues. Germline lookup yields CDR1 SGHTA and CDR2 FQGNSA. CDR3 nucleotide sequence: TGTGCCAGCAGCTTCGGCAGATACTACGAGCAGTACTTC. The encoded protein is CASSFGRYYEQYF.

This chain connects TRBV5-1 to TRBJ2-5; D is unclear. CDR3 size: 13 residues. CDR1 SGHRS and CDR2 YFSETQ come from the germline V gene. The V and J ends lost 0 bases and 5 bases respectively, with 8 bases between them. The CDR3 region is CASSLGHAETQYF. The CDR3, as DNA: TGCGCCAGCAGCTTGGGTCATGCGGAGACCCAGTACTTC.

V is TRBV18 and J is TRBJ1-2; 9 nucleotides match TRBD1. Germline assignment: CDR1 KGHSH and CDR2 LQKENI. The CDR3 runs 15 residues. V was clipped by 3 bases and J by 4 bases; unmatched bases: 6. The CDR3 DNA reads TGTGCCAGCTCACCCGTACAGGGGGCCTCCTATGGCTACACCTTC. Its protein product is CASSPVQGASYGYTF.